This TCR beta chain was sequenced in a study of cytotoxic CD8 clonotypes in ibrutinib-treated CLL. This clone has a handful of counts. The CDR3 is 14 residues long. V lost 0 bases and J lost 10, with 11 bases in between. The germline V gene encodes CDR1 SGHRS and CDR2 YFSETQ. TCRdb keeps only in-frame clones here, not all; method: immunoSEQ multiplex PCR. This sample has about 130,000 clones; around 80% occur once, and the top ten carry about 3.5%. The chain has TRBV5-1 and TRBJ1-6; tentatively, D is TRBD1 (5 bases). The sample was PBMCs, taken after 24 months of ibrutinib treatment. This sequence was found in a human donor with chronic lymphocytic leukemia. Here the CDR3 reads CASSLEGDGSPLHF. The CDR3 region has the DNA TGCGCCAGCAGCTTGGAAGGGGATGGCTCACCCCTCCACTTT.